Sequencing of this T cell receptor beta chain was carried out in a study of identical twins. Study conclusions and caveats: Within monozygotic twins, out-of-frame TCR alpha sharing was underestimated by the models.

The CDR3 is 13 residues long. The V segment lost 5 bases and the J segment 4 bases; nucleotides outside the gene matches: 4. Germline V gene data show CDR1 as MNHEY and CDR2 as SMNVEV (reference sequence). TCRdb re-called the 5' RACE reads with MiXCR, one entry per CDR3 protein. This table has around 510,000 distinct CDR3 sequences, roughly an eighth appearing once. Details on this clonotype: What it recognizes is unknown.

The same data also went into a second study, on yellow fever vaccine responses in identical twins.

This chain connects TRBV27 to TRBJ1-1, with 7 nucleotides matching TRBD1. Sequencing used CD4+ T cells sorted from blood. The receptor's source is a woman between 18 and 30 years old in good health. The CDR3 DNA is TGTGCCAGCAGTCATCAGGGGGGCACTGAAGCTTTCTTT. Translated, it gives CASSHQGGTEAFF.